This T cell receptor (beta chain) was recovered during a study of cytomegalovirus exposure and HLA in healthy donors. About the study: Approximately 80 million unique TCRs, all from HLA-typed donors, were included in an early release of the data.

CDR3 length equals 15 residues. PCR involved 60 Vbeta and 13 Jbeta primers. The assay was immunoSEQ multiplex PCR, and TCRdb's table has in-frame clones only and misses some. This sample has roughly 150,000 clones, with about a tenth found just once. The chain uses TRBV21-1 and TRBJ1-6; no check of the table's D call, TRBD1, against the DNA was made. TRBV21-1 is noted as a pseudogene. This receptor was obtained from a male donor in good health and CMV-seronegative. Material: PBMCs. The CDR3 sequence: CASNKEHRGQSPLHF. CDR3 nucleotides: TGTGCCAGCAACAAAGAACACAGGGGGCAATCACCCCTCCACTTT.